The 2 T cell receptor beta chains listed next were all sequenced from one sample in a study of T-cell reconstitution after alpha-beta-depleted transplantation in children. The TCRbeta library was prepared with unique molecular identifiers. TCRdb passed the PCR reads through MiXCR, listing each CDR3 protein once. The repertoire has around 700,000 distinct CDR3 sequences, 13% of them found once; the top ten carry 0.79%. This material consisted of PBMCs, taken before TCRalphabeta/CD19-depleted stem cell transplant. These receptors came from a girl aged 2-15 years with congenital amegakaryocytic thrombocytopenia, due to receive a stem cell transplant.

DNA of the CDR3: TGCGCCAGCAGCCAAAGATCGGGTCCTTACGAGCAGTACTTC. It translates to CASSQRSGPYEQYF. The J gene is TRBJ2-7, the V gene TRBV4-1; D remains ambiguous. This CDR3 is 14 amino acids long. Trimming shortened V by 2 bases and J by 4 bases, and 12 bases separated the two germline ends. The germline gives CDR1 MGHRA, CDR2 YSYEKL.

As for this clonotype: This could be a read error, since a much larger clone is one nucleotide away. The chain couples TRBV20-1 to TRBJ2-3, with D maybe TRBD1 (6 bases). Germline-derived CDR1 and CDR2 are DFQATT and SNEGSKA (reference sequence). V dropped 7 bases and J dropped 1 base, with 15 bases sitting between them. The CDR3 runs 14 residues. The DNA for the CDR3 is TGCAGTGGTAGGGACACCAAGGGCACAGATACGCAGTATTTT. As protein: CSGRDTKGTDTQYF.